The rows below give T cell receptor beta chains drawn from one sample of a study of shared clonotypes between healthy human individuals. Assay used: immunoSEQ multiplex PCR; TCRdb lists only in-frame clones, some missing. This sample has about 1.5 million clones, with 96% found just once. What was sequenced was naive CD4+ T cells sorted from blood. These receptors were collected from a man aged 25-45 years in good health. Each CDR3 is given with its conserved first and last residue. The D gene is left open where the match is weak. Not every row has a clone size; where given, it reads once, few, many or a size class.

J gene,D gene,V gene,clone size,CDR3 DNA,CDR3 protein
TRBJ1-4,TRBD1,TRBV6-1,NA,TGTGCCAGCAGCCGGACAGGTGAAAAACTGTTTTTT,CASSRTGEKLFF
TRBJ1-5,NA,TRBV2,few,TGTGCCAGCAGTGGGCAGGTCGTCAATCAGCCCCAGCATTTT,CASSGQVVNQPQHF
TRBJ2-3,NA,TRBV7-8,once,TGTGCCAGCAGCCGACACCGGGGCGCCCCAGATACGCAGTATTTT,CASSRHRGAPDTQYF
TRBJ2-7,NA,TRBV6-5,NA,TGTGCCAGCAGTTACGGAGGAGGGAACGAGCAGTACTTC,CASSYGGGNEQYF
TRBJ2-7,NA,TRBV4-3,NA,TGCGCCAGCAGCCATTTGCCAGGAGAGTACGAGCAGTACTTC,CASSHLPGEYEQYF
TRBJ2-1,NA,TRBV5-4,NA,TGTGCCAGCAGCTTTGGGGGGGGCCCCTACAATGAGCAGTTCTTC,CASSFGGGPYNEQFF
TRBJ2-5,TRBD1,TRBV5-1,NA,TGCGCCAGCAGCTGGTCGACAGGGATGGAAGAGACCCAGTACTTC,CASSWSTGMEETQYF
TRBJ2-5,NA,TRBV5-1,NA,TGCGCCAGCAGCTCCGGGAGCTATGTAGAGACCCAGTACTTC,CASSSGSYVETQYF
TRBJ1-2,NA,TRBV28,NA,TGTGCCAGCAGTTTAAGGGAGAACAATGGCTACACCTTC,CASSLRENNGYTF
TRBJ2-1,TRBD1,TRBV25-1,NA,TGTGCCAGCAGTGAGTCCGGGACAGGGGCGAGGAATGAGCAGTTCTTC,CASSESGTGARNEQFF
TRBJ2-7,NA,TRBV7-3,NA,TGTGCCAGCAGCTTAAGGGTCCCGGGTTGTCTGCTTGGAGACGAGCAGTACTTC,CASSLRVPGCLLGDEQYF
TRBJ2-7,TRBD1,TRBV2,few,TGTGCCAGCCTGGACAGGCGAAGCTCCTACGAGCAGTACTTC,CASLDRRSSYEQYF
TRBJ1-3,NA,TRBV28,NA,TGTGCCAGCAGTCCACTAGACCGGGACCTAGCTGGAAACACCATATATTTT,CASSPLDRDLAGNTIYF
TRBJ2-2,TRBD2,TRBV4-1,NA,TGCGCCAGCAGCCAAGATGGTTCTAGCGGGAGGTTGGCTGGGGAGCTGTTTTTT,CASSQDGSSGRLAGELFF
TRBJ2-1,TRBD2,TRBV5-1,NA,TGCGCCAGCAGCTTGAACAGCGGGATCCTGAACAATGAGCAGTTCTTC,CASSLNSGILNNEQFF
TRBJ1-4,NA,TRBV6-5,NA,TGTGCCAGCAGTTACTCGATAGACAGGGAAAAACTGTTTTTT,CASSYSIDREKLFF
TRBJ2-7,NA,TRBV15,NA,TGTGCCACCAGCAGGGTTCCCTACGAGCAGTACTTC,CATSRVPYEQYF
TRBJ2-1,TRBD2,TRBV5-1,NA,TGCGCCAGCAGCTTGGGAGCTAGCGGGAGTTTTTATGAGCAGTTCTTC,CASSLGASGSFYEQFF
TRBJ2-5,TRBD2,TRBV7-8,NA,TGTGCCAGCACCCGAATAGCGGGTCGGGCTGTGGAGACCCAGTACTTC,CASTRIAGRAVETQYF
TRBJ2-1,NA,TRBV25-1,NA,TGTGCCAGCAGTCTCAGCGGCTTCTCCTACAATGAGCAGTTCTTC,CASSLSGFSYNEQFF
TRBJ2-3,NA,TRBV7-2,NA,TGTGCCAGCAGCTCCTGGCGGACGGTTGCGGTGGCGCAGTATTTT,CASSSWRTVAVAQYF
TRBJ1-2,NA,TRBV19,NA,TGTGCCAGTAGTATCTTGGGCCTTAGAGGCGGGGACTATGGCTACACCTTC,CASSILGLRGGDYGYTF
TRBJ2-7,NA,TRBV7-2,NA,TGTGCCAGCAGCTTGAGCACTACCCGTACCTACGAGCAGTACTTC,CASSLSTTRTYEQYF
TRBJ2-5,TRBD1,TRBV27,NA,TGTGCCAGCCGCGACAGGGGTCTGGAGACCCAGTACTTC,CASRDRGLETQYF
TRBJ1-1,NA,TRBV5-4,NA,TGTGCCAGCAGCTTGGCGCTTGAGTCCACTGAAGCTTTCTTT,CASSLALESTEAFF
TRBJ2-5,TRBD1,TRBV29-1,once,TGCAGCGTTTCCCAGGGGGCGGAGACCCAGTACTTC,CSVSQGAETQYF
TRBJ1-2,NA,TRBV19,NA,TGTGCCAGTAGTATTAGTTCAGGCCTCAGGAGCTACACCTTC,CASSISSGLRSYTF